One T cell receptor beta chain is described in this entry. Other nucleotide sequences from this sample produce the same CDR3. The table came from immunoSEQ multiplex PCR; TCRdb's copy has only in-frame clones and leaves some out. The table has some 1 million clones, about 75% seen once; the top ten hold roughly 1.5%. This sample is part of a study of shared clonotypes between healthy human individuals. This clonotype was obtained from a man between 18 and 29 years old in good health. Sequencing was performed on memory CD4+ T cells sorted from blood. The subset: CD45RA-negative fraction.

CDR3 in amino acids: CASSVGGSTDTQYF. The CDR3 DNA follows: TGCGCCAGCAGCGTAGGGGGAAGCACAGATACGCAGTATTTT. The chain joins TRBV5-1 to TRBJ2-3, with D possibly matching TRBD1 (6 bases). CDR1 is SGHRS and CDR2 is YFSETQ in the germline V gene. This CDR3 spans 14 amino acids. Trimming removed 4 bases at V and 0 bases at J, with 9 bases between. The full variable domain, in which reference TRBV5-1 and TRBJ2-3 provide the parts outside the CDR3, is KAGVTQTPRYLIKTRGQQVTLSCSPISGHRSVSWYQQTPGQGLQFLFEYFSETQRNKGNFPGRFSGRQFSNSRSEMNVSTLELGDSALYLCASSVGGSTDTQYFGPGTRLTVL.